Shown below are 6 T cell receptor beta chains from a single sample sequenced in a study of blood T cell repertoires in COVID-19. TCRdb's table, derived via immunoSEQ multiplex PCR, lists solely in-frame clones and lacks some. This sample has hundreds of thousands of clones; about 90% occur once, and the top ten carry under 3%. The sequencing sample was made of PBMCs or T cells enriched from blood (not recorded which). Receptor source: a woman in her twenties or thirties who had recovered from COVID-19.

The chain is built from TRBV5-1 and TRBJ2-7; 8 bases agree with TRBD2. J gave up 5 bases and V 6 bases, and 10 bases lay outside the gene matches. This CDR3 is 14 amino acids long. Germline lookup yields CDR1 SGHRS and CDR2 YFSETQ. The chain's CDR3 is CASTSSGSANEQYF. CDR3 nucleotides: TGCGCCAGCACGTCCAGCGGGAGTGCGAACGAGCAGTACTTC.

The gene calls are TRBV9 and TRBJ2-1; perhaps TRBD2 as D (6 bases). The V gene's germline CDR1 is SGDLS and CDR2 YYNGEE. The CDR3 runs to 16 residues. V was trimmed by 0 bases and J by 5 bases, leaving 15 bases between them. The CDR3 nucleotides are TGTGCCAGCAGCGTAGACGGGAGCCCGCTAAACAATGAGCAGTTCTTC. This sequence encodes CASSVDGSPLNNEQFF. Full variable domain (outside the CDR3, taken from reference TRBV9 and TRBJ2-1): DSGVTQTPKHLITATGQRVTLRCSPRSGDLSVYWYQQSLDQGLQFLIQYYNGEERAKGNILERFSAQQFPDLHSELNLSSLELGDSALYFCASSVDGSPLNNEQFFGPGTRLTVL.

DNA for the CDR3: TGTGCCAGCAGCCGGACCCAGGCGGGGAGGTGGGGTCCAAGCACTGAAGCTTTCTTT. It specifies CASSRTQAGRWGPSTEAFF. This chain joins TRBV4-2 and TRBJ1-1, with D unclear. CDR1 is LGHNA, CDR2 YNFKEQ, per germline. The CDR3 is made up of 19 amino acids. The V and J ends lost 4 bases and 4 bases respectively, with 28 bases between them.

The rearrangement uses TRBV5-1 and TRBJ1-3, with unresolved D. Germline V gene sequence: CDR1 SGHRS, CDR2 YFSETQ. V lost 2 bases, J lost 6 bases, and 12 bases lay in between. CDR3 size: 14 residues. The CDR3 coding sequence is TGCGCCAGCAGCTTCGGGGTAGTGGAAAACACCATATATTTT. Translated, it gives CASSFGVVENTIYF.

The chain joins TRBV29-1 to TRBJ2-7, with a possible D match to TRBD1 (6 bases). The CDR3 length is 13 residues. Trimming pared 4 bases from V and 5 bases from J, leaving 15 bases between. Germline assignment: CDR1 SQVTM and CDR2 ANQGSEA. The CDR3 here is CSVVPDSAHEQYF. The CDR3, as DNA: TGCAGCGTTGTCCCGGACAGTGCCCACGAGCAGTACTTC.

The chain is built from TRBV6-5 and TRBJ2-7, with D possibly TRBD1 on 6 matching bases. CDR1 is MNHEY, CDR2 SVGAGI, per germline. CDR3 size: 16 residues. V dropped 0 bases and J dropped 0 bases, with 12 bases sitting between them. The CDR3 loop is CASSYSIGTPSYEQYF. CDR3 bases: TGTGCCAGCAGTTACTCGATCGGGACACCCTCCTACGAGCAGTACTTC.